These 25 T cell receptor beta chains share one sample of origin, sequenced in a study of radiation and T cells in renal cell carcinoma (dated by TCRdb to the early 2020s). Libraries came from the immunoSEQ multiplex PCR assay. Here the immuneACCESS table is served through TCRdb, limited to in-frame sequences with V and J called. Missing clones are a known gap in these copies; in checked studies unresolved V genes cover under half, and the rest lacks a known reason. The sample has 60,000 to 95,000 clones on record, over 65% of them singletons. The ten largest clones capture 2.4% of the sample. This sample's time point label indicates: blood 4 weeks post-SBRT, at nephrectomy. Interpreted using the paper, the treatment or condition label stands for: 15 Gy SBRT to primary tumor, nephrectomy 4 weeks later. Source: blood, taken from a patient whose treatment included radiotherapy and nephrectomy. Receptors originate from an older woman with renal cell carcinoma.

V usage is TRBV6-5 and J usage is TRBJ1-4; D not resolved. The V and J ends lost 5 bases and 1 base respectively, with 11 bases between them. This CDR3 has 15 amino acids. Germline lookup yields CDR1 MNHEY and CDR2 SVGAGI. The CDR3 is CASSHDGRTNEKLFF. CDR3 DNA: TGTGCCAGCAGTCATGACGGACGAACTAATGAAAAACTGTTTTTT.

CDR3 sequence reads: CASSSPGTRKAYEQYF. In DNA form, the CDR3 reads TGTGCCAGCAGTTCCCCGGGCACGCGGAAAGCCTACGAGCAGTACTTC. V is TRBV28 and J is TRBJ2-7, with D unresolved. The V end lost 4 bases, the J end lost 2 bases, and 18 bases lay between the germline ends. CDR3 length: 16 amino acids. Germline V CDR1 and CDR2: MDHEN, SYDVKM. The variable domain in full, completed from reference TRBV28 and TRBJ2-7, reads DVKVTQSSRYLVKRTGEKVFLECVQDMDHENMFWYRQDPGLGLRLIYFSYDVKMKEKGDIPEGYSVSREKKERFSLILESASTNQTSMYLCASSSPGTRKAYEQYFGPGTRLTVT.

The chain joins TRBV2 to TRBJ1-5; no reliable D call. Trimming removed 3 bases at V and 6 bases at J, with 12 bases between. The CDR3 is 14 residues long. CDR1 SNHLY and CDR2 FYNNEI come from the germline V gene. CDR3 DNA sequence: TGTGCCAGCAGTGATGAGGCCGGCGGTCAGCCCCAGCATTTT. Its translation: CASSDEAGGQPQHF.

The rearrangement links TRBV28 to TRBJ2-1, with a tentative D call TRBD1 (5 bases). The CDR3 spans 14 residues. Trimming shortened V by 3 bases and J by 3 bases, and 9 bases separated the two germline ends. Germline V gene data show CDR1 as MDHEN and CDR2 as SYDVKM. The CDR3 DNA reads TGTGCCAGCAGTTTGTACAGGAGCTACAATGAGCAGTTCTTC. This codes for CASSLYRSYNEQFF.

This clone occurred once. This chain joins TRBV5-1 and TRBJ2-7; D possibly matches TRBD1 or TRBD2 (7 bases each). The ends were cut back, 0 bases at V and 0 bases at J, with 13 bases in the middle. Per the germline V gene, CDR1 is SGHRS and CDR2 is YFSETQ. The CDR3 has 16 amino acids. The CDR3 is CASSLVGRTGSYEQYF. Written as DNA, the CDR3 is TGCGCCAGCAGCTTGGTCGGGAGGACAGGCTCCTACGAGCAGTACTTC.

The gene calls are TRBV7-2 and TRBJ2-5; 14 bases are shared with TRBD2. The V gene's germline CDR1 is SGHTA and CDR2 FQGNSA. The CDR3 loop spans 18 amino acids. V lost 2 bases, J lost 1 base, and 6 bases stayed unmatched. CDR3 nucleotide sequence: TGTGCCAGCAGCTTAAGGACTAGCGGGGGGCCATCCCAAGAGACCCAGTACTTC. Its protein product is CASSLRTSGGPSQETQYF. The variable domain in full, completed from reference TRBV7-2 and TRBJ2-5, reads GAGVSQSPSNKVTEKGKDVELRCDPISGHTALYWYRQSLGQGLEFLIYFQGNSAPDKSGLPSDRFSAERTGGSVSTLTIQRTQQEDSAVYLCASSLRTSGGPSQETQYFGPGTRLLVL.

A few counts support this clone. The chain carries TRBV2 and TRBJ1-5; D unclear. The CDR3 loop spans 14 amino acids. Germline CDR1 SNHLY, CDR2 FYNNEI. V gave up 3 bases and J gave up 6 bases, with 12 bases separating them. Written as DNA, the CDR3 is TGTGCCAGCAGTGAGACGAGGGAGGGTCAGCCCCAGCATTTT. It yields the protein CASSETREGQPQHF.

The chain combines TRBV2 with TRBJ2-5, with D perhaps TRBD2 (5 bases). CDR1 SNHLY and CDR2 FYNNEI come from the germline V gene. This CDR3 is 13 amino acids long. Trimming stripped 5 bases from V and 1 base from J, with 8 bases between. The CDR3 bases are TGTGCCAGCAGTAGAGGACTCCAAGAGACCCAGTACTTC. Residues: CASSRGLQETQYF.

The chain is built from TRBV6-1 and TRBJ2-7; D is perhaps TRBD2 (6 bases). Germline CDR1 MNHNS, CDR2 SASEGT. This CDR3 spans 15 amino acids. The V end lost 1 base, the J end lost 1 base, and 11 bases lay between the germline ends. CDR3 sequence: CASSEVLAASYEQYF. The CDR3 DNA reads TGTGCCAGCAGTGAAGTTTTAGCGGCTTCCTACGAGCAGTACTTC.

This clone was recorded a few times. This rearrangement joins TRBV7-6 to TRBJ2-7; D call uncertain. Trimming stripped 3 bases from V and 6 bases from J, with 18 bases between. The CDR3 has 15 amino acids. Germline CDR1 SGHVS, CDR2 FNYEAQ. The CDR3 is CASSLTGGQLGEQYF. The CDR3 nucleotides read TGTGCCAGCAGCTTGACCGGTGGCCAATTGGGCGAGCAGTACTTC.

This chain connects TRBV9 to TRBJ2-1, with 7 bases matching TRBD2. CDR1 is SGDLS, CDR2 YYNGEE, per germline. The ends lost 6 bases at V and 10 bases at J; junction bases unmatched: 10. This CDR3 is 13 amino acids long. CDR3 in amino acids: CASTRGTTEEQFF. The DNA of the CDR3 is TGTGCCAGCACGCGGGGGACTACTGAAGAGCAGTTCTTC. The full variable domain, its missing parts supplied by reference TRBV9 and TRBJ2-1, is DSGVTQTPKHLITATGQRVTLRCSPRSGDLSVYWYQQSLDQGLQFLIQYYNGEERAKGNILERFSAQQFPDLHSELNLSSLELGDSALYFCASTRGTTEEQFFGPGTRLTVL.

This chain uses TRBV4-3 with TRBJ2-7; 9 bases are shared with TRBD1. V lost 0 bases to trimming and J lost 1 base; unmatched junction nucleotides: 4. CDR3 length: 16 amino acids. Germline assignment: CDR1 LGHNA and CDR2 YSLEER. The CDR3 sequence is CASSQDLGQGSYEQYF. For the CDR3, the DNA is TGCGCCAGCAGCCAAGATTTGGGACAGGGTTCCTACGAGCAGTACTTC.

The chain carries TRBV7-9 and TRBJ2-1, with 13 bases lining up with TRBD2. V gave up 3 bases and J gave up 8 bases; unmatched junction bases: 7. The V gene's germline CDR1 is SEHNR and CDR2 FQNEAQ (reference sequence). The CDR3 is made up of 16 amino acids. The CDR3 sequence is CASSLGGLAGVYEQFF. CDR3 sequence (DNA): TGTGCCAGCAGCTTGGGCGGACTAGCGGGAGTGTATGAGCAGTTCTTC.

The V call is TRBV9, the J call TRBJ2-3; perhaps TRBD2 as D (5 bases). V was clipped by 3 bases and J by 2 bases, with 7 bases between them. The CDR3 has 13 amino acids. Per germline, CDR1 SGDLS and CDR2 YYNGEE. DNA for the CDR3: TGTGCCAGCAGCGCGCGGGTCACAGATACGCAGTATTTT. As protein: CASSARVTDTQYF. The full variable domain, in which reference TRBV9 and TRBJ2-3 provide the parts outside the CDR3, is DSGVTQTPKHLITATGQRVTLRCSPRSGDLSVYWYQQSLDQGLQFLIQYYNGEERAKGNILERFSAQQFPDLHSELNLSSLELGDSALYFCASSARVTDTQYFGPGTRLTVL.

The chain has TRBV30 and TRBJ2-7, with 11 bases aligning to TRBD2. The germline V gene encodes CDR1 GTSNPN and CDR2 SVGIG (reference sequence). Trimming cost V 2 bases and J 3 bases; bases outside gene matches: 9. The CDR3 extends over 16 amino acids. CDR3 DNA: TGTGCCTGGAGTCGCACACTAGCGGGAGTGGTCTACGAGCAGTACTTC. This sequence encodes CAWSRTLAGVVYEQYF.

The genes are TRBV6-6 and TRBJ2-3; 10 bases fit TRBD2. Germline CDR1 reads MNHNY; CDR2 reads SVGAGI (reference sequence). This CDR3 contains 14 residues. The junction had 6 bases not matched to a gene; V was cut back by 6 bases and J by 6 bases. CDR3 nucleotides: TGTGCCAGCAGACCCGGGACTAGCGTGGATACGCAGTATTTT. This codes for CASRPGTSVDTQYF.

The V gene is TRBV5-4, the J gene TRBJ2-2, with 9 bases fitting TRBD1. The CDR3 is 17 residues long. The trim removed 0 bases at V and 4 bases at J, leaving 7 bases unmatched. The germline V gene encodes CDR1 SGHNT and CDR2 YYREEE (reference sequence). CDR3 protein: CASSLAGTGRITGELFF. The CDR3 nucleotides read TGTGCCAGCAGCTTGGCCGGGACAGGGAGAATCACCGGGGAGCTGTTTTTT. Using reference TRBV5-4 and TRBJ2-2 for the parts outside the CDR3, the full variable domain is ETGVTQSPTHLIKTRGQQVTLRCSSQSGHNTVSWYQQALGQGPQFIFQYYREEENGRGNFPPRFSGLQFPNYSSELNVNALELDDSALYLCASSLAGTGRITGELFFGEGSRLTVL.

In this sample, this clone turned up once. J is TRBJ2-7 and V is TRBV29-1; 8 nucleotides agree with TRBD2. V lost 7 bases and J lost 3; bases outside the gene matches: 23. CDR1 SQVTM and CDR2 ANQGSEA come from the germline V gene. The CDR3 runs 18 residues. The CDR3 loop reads CSDVPGPGGAGLVYEQYF. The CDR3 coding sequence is TGCAGCGACGTTCCGGGACCCGGGGGTGCGGGACTAGTCTACGAGCAGTACTTC.

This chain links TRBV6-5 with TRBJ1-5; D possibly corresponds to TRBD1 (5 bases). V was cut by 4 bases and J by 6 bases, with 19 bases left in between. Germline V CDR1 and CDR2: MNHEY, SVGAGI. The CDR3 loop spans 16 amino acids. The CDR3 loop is CASSSTLPSGGQPQHF. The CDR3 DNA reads TGTGCCAGCAGTTCAACACTGCCGTCCGGGGGTCAGCCCCAGCATTTT.

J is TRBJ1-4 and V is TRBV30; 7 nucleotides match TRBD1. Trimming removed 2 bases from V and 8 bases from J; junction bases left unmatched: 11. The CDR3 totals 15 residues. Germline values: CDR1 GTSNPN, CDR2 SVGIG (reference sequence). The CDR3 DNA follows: TGTGCCTGGAGTCAAGACAACAGGGGCAAGGAAAAACTGTTTTTT. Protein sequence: CAWSQDNRGKEKLFF.

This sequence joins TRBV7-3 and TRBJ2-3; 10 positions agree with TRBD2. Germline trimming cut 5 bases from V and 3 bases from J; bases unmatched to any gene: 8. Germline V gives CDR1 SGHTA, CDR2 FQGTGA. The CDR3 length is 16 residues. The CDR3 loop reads CASSPSSGRGTDTQYF. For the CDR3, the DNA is TGTGCCAGCAGCCCCTCTAGCGGGAGAGGGACAGATACGCAGTATTTT.

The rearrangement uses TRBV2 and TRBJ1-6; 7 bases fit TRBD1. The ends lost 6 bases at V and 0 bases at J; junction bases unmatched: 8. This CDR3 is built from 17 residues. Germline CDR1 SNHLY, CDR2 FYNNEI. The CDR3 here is CASRQGVQSSYNSPLHF. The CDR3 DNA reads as TGTGCCAGCAGGCAGGGGGTTCAATCCTCCTATAATTCACCCCTCCACTTT.

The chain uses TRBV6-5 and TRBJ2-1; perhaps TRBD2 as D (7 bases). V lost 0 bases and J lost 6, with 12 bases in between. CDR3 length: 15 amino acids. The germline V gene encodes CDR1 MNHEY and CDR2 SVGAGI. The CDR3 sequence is CASSYSGGGFNEQFF. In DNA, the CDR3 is TGTGCCAGCAGTTACTCGGGCGGGGGCTTCAATGAGCAGTTCTTC.

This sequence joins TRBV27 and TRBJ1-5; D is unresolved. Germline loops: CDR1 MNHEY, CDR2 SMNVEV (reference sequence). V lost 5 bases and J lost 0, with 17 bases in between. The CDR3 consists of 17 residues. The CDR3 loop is CASSRIGPLNSNQPQHF. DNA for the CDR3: TGTGCCAGCAGTCGAATAGGCCCCCTTAATAGCAATCAGCCCCAGCATTTT.

The CDR3 nucleotides read TGTGCCACCAGCAGAGACAGGGCAGAGGACACTGAAGCTTTCTTT. Amino acids: CATSRDRAEDTEAFF. This chain links TRBV15 with TRBJ1-1, with a weak D call TRBD1 (5 bases). V was pared by 0 bases and J by 3 bases, with 11 bases between. The length of the CDR3 is 15 residues. The germline V gene has CDR1 LNHNV and CDR2 YYDKDF (reference sequence).